This T cell receptor (beta chain) was identified in a study of blood T cell repertoires in COVID-19. Study-wide context: Some COVID-19 samples were acute and others convalescent; all came from the United States, Italy and Spain. Nucleic acid was either cDNA or gDNA, and it came from T cells, B-cell-depleted T cells, or PBMCs.

This CDR3 contains 15 residues. Germline CDR1 reads LNHNV; CDR2 reads YYDKDF (reference sequence). J was trimmed by 3 bases and V by 1 base; bases with no gene match: 2. Per the authors' pipeline: It was from reference gene primer amplification that nucleated cell counts were estimated. Using immunoSEQ multiplex PCR, the repertoire was profiled, and TCRdb retains in-frame clones only, with some absent. That table is the source of V, J and clone size, and D and trimming were worked out from the DNA. The table lists roughly 200,000 clones, roughly 84% of them singletons. The chain carries TRBV15 and TRBJ1-1; 10 bases are a match to TRBD1. The sample consisted of peripheral blood. The clonotype was recovered from a man aged 50-60 years with active or convalescent COVID-19. CDR3 sequence (DNA): TGTGCCACCAGCAGAGGCGGGACAGGGGACACTGAAGCTTTCTTT. Its protein product is CATSRGGTGDTEAFF.